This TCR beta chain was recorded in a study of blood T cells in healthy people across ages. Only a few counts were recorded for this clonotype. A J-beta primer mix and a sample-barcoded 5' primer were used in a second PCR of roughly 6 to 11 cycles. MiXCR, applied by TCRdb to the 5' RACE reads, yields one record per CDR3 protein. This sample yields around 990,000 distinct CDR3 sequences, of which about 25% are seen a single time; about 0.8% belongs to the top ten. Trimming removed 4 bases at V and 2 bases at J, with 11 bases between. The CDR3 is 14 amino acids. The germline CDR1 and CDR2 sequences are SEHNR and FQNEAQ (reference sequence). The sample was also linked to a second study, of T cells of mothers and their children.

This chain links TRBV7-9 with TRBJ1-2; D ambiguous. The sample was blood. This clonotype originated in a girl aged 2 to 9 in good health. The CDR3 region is CASSSLDGNYGYTF. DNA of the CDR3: TGTGCCAGCAGCTCCCTAGACGGAAACTATGGCTACACCTTC.